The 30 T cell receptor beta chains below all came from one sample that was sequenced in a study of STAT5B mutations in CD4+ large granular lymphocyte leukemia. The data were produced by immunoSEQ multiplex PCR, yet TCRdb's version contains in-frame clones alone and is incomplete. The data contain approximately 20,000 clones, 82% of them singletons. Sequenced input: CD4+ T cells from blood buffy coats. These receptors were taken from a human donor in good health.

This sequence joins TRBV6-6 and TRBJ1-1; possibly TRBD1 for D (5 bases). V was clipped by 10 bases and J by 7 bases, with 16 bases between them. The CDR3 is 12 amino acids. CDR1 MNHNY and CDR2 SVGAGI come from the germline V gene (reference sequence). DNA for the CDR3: TGTGCCACTAATGGGGGAGCTGGTGAAGCTTTCTTT. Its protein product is CATNGGAGEAFF.

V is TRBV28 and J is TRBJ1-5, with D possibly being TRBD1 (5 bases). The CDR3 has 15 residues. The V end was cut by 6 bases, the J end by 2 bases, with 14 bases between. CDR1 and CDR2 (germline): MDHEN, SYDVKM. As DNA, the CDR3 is TGTGCCAGCAGGGGGTTAGGGGTTCGCAATCAGCCCCAGCATTTT. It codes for CASRGLGVRNQPQHF. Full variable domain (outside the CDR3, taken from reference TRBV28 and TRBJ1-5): DVKVTQSSRYLVKRTGEKVFLECVQDMDHENMFWYRQDPGLGLRLIYFSYDVKMKEKGDIPEGYSVSREKKERFSLILESASTNQTSMYLCASRGLGVRNQPQHFGDGTRLSIL.

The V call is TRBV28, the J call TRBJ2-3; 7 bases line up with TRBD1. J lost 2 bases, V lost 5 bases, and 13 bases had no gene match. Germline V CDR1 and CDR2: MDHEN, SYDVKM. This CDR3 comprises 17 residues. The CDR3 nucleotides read TGTGCCAGCAGTACCACAGGGGACAGACTGGCCACAGATACGCAGTATTTT. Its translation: CASSTTGDRLATDTQYF.

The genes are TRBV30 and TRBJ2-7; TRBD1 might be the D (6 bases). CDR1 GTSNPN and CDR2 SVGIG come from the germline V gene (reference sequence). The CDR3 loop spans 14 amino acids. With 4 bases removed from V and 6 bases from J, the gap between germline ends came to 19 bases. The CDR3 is CAWIVRGRLGEQYF. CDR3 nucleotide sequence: TGTGCCTGGATCGTCAGGGGCAGATTGGGCGAGCAGTACTTC.

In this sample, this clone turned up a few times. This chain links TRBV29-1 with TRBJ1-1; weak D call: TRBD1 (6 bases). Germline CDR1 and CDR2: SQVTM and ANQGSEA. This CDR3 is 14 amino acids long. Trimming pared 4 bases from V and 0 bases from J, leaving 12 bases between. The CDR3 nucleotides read TGCAGCGTTGCCGGTAGGGGGATGAACACTGAAGCTTTCTTT. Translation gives CSVAGRGMNTEAFF.

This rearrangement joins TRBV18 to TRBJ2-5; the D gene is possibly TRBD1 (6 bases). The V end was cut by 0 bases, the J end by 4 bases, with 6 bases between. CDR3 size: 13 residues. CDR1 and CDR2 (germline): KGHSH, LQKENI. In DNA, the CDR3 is TGTGCCAGCTCACCACCGACAGGAGAGACCCAGTACTTC. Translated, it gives CASSPPTGETQYF.

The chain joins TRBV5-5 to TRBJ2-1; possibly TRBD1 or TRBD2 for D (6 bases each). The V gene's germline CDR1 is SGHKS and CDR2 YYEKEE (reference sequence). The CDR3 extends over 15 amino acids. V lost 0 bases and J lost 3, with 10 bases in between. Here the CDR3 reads CASSLVKGGYNEQFF. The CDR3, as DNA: TGTGCCAGCAGCTTGGTAAAGGGGGGCTACAATGAGCAGTTCTTC.

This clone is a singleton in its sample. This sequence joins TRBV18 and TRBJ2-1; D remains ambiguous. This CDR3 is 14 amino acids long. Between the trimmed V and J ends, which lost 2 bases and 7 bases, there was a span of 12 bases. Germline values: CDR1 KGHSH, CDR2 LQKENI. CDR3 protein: CASSPGPRVNEQFF. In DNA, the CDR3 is TGTGCCAGCTCACCAGGGCCACGTGTGAATGAGCAGTTCTTC.

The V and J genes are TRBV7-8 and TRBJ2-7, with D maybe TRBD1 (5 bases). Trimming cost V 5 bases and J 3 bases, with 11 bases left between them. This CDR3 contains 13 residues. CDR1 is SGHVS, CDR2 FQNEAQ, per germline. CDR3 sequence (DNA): TGTGCCAGCAGCAAGACAGAAATCTACGAGCAGTACTTC. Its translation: CASSKTEIYEQYF. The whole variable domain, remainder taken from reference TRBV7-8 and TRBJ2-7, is GAGVSQSPRYKVAKRGQDVALRCDPISGHVSLFWYQQALGQGPEFLTYFQNEAQLDKSGLPSDRFFAERPEGSVSTLKIQRTQQEDSAVYLCASSKTEIYEQYFGPGTRLTVT.

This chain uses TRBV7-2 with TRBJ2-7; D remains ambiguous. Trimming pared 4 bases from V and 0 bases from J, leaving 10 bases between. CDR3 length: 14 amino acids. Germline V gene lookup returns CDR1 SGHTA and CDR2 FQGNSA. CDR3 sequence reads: CASSSDTDSYEQYF. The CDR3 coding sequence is TGTGCCAGCAGCTCCGACACGGACTCCTACGAGCAGTACTTC.

The CDR3 nucleotides read TGCGCCAGCAGCTCTGGTGGACTAGCGGGGTCCTACAATGAGCAGTTCTTC. This codes for CASSSGGLAGSYNEQFF. The chain is built from TRBV5-1 and TRBJ2-1, with 12 bases that match TRBD2. The CDR3 runs 17 residues. The ends lost 3 bases at V and 1 base at J; junction bases unmatched: 5. Germline-derived CDR1 and CDR2 are SGHRS and YFSETQ.

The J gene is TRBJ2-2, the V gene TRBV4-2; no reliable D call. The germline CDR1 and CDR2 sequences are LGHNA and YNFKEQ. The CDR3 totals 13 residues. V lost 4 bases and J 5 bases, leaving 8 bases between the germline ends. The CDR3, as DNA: TGTGCCAGCAGCCGAGCCCAGACCGGGGAGCTGTTTTTT. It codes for CASSRAQTGELFF.

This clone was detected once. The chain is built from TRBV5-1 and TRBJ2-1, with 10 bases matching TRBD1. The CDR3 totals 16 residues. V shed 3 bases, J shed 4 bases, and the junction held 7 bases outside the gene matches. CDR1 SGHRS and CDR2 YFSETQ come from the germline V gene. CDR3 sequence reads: CASSSGQGTSYNEQFF. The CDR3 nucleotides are TGCGCCAGCAGCTCGGGACAGGGGACGAGTTACAATGAGCAGTTCTTC. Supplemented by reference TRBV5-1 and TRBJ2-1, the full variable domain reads KAGVTQTPRYLIKTRGQQVTLSCSPISGHRSVSWYQQTPGQGLQFLFEYFSETQRNKGNFPGRFSGRQFSNSRSEMNVSTLELGDSALYLCASSSGQGTSYNEQFFGPGTRLTVL.

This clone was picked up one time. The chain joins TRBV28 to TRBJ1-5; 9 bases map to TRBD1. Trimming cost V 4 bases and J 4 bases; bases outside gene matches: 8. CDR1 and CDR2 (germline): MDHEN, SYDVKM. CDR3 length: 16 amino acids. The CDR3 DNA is TGTGCCAGCAGTTCGCCTCGACAGGGGGGGAATCAGCCCCAGCATTTT. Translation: CASSSPRQGGNQPQHF.

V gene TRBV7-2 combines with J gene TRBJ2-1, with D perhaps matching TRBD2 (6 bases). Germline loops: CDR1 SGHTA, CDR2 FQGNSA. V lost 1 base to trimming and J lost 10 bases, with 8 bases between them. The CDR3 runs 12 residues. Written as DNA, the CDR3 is TGTGCCAGCAGCTTAGGGCGGGGAGAGCAGTTCTTC. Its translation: CASSLGRGEQFF.

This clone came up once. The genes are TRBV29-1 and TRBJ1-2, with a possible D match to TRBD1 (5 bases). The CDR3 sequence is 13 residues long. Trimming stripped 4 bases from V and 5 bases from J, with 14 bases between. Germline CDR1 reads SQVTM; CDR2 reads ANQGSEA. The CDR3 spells CSVGARGWYGYTF. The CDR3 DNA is TGCAGCGTTGGGGCACGGGGGTGGTATGGCTACACCTTC.

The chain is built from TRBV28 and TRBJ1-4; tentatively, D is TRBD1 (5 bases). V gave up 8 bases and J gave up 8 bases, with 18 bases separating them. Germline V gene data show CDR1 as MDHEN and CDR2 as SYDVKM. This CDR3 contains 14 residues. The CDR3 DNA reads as TGTGCCAGCTGCCCGGCGGGGCTCGGGGAAAAACTGTTTTTT. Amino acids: CASCPAGLGEKLFF.

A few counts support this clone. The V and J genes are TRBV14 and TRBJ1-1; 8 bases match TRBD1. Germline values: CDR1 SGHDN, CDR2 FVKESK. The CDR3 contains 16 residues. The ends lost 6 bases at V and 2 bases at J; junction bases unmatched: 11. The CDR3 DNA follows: TGTGCCAGCAGTCCCAGGGGGCTGGTCGGAAACACTGAAGCTTTCTTT. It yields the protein CASSPRGLVGNTEAFF. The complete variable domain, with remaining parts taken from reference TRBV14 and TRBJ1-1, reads EAGVTQFPSHSVIEKGQTVTLRCDPISGHDNLYWYRRVMGKEIKFLLHFVKESKQDESGMPNNRFLAERTGGTYSTLKVQPAELEDSGVYFCASSPRGLVGNTEAFFGQGTRLTVV.

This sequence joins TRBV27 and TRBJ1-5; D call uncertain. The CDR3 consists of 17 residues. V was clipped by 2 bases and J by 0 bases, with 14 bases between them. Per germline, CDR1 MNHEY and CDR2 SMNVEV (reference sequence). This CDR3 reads CASSLIFPKNSNQPQHF. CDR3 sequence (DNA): TGTGCCAGCAGTTTAATCTTCCCCAAGAATAGCAATCAGCCCCAGCATTTT.

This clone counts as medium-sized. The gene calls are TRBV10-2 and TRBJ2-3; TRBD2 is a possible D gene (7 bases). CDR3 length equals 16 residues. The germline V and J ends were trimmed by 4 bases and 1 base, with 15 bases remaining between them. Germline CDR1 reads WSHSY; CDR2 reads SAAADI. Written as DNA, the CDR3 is TGCGCCAGCAGTGCCTTAGGGGGGGCCGGCACAGATACGCAGTATTTT. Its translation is CASSALGGAGTDTQYF.

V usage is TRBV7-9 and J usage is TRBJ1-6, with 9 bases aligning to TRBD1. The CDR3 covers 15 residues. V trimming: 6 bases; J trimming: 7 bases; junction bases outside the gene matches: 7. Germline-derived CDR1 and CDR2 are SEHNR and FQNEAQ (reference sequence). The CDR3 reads CASSSAGQGNSPLHF. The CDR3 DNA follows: TGTGCCAGCAGTTCGGCGGGACAGGGAAATTCACCCCTCCACTTT.

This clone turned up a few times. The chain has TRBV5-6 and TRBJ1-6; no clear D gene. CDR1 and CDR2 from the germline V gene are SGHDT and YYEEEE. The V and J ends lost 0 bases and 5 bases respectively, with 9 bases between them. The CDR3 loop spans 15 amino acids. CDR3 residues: CASSLERRDNSPLHF. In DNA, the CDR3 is TGTGCCAGCAGCTTGGAACGGCGGGATAATTCACCCCTCCACTTT.

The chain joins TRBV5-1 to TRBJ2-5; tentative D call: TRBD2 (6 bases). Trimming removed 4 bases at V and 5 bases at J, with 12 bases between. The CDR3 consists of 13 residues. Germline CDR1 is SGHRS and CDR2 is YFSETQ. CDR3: CASSPTEGETQYF. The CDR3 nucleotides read TGCGCCAGCAGCCCGACGGAGGGGGAGACCCAGTACTTC.

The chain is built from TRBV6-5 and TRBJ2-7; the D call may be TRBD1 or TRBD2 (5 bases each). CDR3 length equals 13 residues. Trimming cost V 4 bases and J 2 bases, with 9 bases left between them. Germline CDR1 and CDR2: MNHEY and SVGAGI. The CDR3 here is CASSLGETYEQYF. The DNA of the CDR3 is TGTGCCAGCAGTTTGGGGGAAACCTACGAGCAGTACTTC.

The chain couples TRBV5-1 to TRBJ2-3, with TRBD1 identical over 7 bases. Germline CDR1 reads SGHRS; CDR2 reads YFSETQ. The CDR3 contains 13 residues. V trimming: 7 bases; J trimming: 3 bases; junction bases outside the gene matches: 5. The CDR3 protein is CASAQGDTDTQYF. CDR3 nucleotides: TGCGCCAGCGCCCAGGGGGATACAGATACGCAGTATTTT. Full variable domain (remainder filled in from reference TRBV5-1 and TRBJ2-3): KAGVTQTPRYLIKTRGQQVTLSCSPISGHRSVSWYQQTPGQGLQFLFEYFSETQRNKGNFPGRFSGRQFSNSRSEMNVSTLELGDSALYLCASAQGDTDTQYFGPGTRLTVL.

The CDR3 sequence is CASSPIVNTGELFF. The CDR3 nucleotides read TGCGCCAGCAGCCCTATTGTGAACACCGGGGAGCTGTTTTTT. The genes are TRBV5-1 and TRBJ2-2; D unresolved. The CDR3 is 14 residues long. Trimming removed 4 bases at V and 1 base at J, with 8 bases between. Germline loops: CDR1 SGHRS, CDR2 YFSETQ.

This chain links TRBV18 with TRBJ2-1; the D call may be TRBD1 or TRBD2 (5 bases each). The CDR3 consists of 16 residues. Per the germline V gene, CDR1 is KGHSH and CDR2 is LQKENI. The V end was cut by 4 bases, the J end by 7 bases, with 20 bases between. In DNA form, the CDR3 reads TGTGCCAGCTCACAAGGGGACGAAGGTTTTTGGAATGAGCAGTTCTTC. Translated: CASSQGDEGFWNEQFF. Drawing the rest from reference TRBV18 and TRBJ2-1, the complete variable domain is NAGVMQNPRHLVRRRGQEARLRCSPMKGHSHVYWYRQLPEEGLKFMVYLQKENIIDESGMPKERFSAEFPKEGPSILRIQQVVRGDSAAYFCASSQGDEGFWNEQFFGPGTRLTVL.

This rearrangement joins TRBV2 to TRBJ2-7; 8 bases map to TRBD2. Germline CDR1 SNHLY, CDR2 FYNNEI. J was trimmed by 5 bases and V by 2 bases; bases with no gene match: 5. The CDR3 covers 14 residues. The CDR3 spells CASSELAGGNEQYF. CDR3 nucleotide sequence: TGTGCCAGCAGTGAACTCGCGGGGGGTAACGAGCAGTACTTC.

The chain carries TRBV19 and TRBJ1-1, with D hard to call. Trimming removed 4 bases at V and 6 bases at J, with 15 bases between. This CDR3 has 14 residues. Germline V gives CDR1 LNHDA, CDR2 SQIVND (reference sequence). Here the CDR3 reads CASSTLRPGSEAFF. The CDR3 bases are TGTGCCAGTAGTACCCTCCGTCCGGGCTCTGAAGCTTTCTTT.

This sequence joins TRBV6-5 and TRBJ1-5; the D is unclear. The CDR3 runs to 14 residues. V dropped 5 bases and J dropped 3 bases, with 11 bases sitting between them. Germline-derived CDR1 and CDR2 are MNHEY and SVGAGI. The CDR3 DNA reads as TGTGCCAGCAGTCCCGGCGGAATCAATCAGCCCCAGCATTTT. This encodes CASSPGGINQPQHF.